This TCR beta chain was recorded in a study of cytomegalovirus exposure and HLA in healthy donors (dated by TCRdb to about 2017). Background for the entire study: An earlier analysis of 550 to 700 of the donors reported about 290 Gb of sequence data and 117 million unique TCR beta sequences from about 179 million T cells. Across roughly 420 genotyped donors of the cohort, an average of approximately 240,000 unique TCR beta nucleotide sequences per donor were sequenced, and 15% to 20% of those sequences were non-productive. A later analysis re-analyzed previously published TCR beta repertoires from about 600 donors and added high-resolution HLA genotyping to study TCR occurrence patterns. The genetic ancestry cluster associated with self-reported Caucasian donors included 80% to 90% of the roughly 400 genotyped donors. In an earlier analysis of 587 of the donors, high-throughput TCR beta sequencing was used to judge whether each TCR beta V gene segment behaved as functional or pseudogenic. Class I and class II HLA loci were covered by the typing at four-digit resolution. The study profiled the T cell repertoires of around 700 subjects by immunosequencing and related them to cytomegalovirus serostatus. The number of donors typed differed by locus, with roughly 620-630 for A, B, C, DRB1 and DQB1, more than 500 for DQA1, about 610 for DPA1, and over 400 for DPB1. Rather than drawing on any new phenotypic data, the later analysis identified candidate immune exposures from TCR beta sequences and the way those sequences occurred across donors. All discovery cohort repertoires had been generated using a single sequencing platform. Donor age, sex, ethnicity and CMV serostatus were compiled alongside the repertoire data. In a later genetic analysis, genome-wide SNP genotypes for about three fifths of the roughly 670 donors were used, and that subset was treated as a discovery cohort. High-throughput TCR immunosequencing, statistical association of individual TCRs with disease status, and machine learning were combined to predict cytomegalovirus infection status. Along with the 666-subject first cohort, a separate validation cohort of roughly 110 different subjects was used. The aim of the study was to test whether cataloging public T cell receptors could identify signatures of past pathogen exposure. Roughly 300 gigabases of sequencing data and tens of millions of unique TCR sequences made up an early release that covered 500 to 700 HLA-typed donors. About 5 DR-DQ haplotypes were handled as single units for association and clustering, since linkage in the cohort was strong. Beyond this particular receptor, the publication reports: Strong co-occurrence of HLA alleles, especially DR and DQ, made assigning TCR associations to individual alleles difficult. A later analysis associated 15,000 to 20,000 TCR beta sequences with specific HLA alleles at a false discovery rate of 0.05. While some public TCRs were present in many individuals, most TCR sequences turned up only very rarely across donors. In this cohort, only TCR beta chains were sequenced, and detectable features were limited by the absence of alpha or paired-chain data. Sequencing depth was assumed to be roughly uniform across donors in the presence/absence analyses, though that assumption may not hold. A later analysis found that TCR association rates varied across HLA loci, with DRB1 alleles showing the most associated TCRs and HLA-C alleles the fewest. Several of the top co-occurrence clusters appeared to be linked to parvovirus B19, influenza, CMV and Epstein-Barr virus, according to a later analysis. The earlier analysis of a few hundred of the donors excluded some 16 rarely observed V segments, including chromosome 9 orphons, because counts were too low. An earlier analysis of several hundred of the donors showed that most TCR beta V segments appeared in productive rearrangements either about 87% or about 30% of the time, which broadly matched IMGT annotations. Most CMV-associated TCR beta chains appeared to be HLA-restricted in a later analysis, and the HLA associations seemed to be driven largely by CMV exposure. A later genetic analysis reported fewer N-insertions in productive TCRs among donors in an Asian-associated ancestry cluster than the roughly 670-donor mean. The study gave a list of under 200 TCR beta chains associated with cytomegalovirus. The authors suggested that the approach could potentially be extended to other disease states and immunological phenotypes. Some IMGT-functional V segments, including TRBV6-2 and TRBV6-3, could not be distinguished by the 87-base-pair reads and were therefore excluded. Because HLA typing was missing for some donors at each locus, association tests included only the typed subset. V-gene and J-gene trimming of TCR beta chains was associated with a missense DCLRE1C variant in a later genetic analysis, and the association was replicated in an independent cohort. Linkage disequilibrium might explain the correlated functional status among segregating V segments, but an unknown experimental factor could not be excluded. The classifier was reported to diagnose cytomegalovirus status with high specificity and sensitivity in both the original and validation cohorts. A cluster of highly shared sequence variants was judged likely to represent a technical artifact of the sequencing pipeline. In vitro tests confirmed that a few of the cytomegalovirus-associated TCR beta chains recognize cytomegalovirus antigens. A further reported finding was that TCR beta sequences accurately predicted the HLA-A and HLA-B alleles for most subjects in the first cohort. In a later analysis, HLA-associated TCR beta chains showed more clonal expansion and lower generation probabilities than non-associated chains that were equally common. Immune exposure information for the cohort was limited to CMV serostatus.

The library was generated by the immunoSEQ multiplex PCR assay. For the multiplex PCR, a mixture combining 60 forward primers for TCR Vbeta segments and 13 reverse primers for TCR Jbeta segments was used. Amplification of the CDR3 region of rearranged TCR beta genes was performed with a multiplex PCR assay on genomic DNA. Amplified TCR beta libraries were sequenced as 87-base-pair reads on the Illumina HiSeq System. Regarding the original processing steps: Across the 666 repertoires, a later analysis counted approximately 75 million unique TCR beta chains, some 11 million of which were shared by at least two donors. Raw reads were error-corrected and collapsed into unique sequences with a nearest-neighbor algorithm that merged closely related sequences to remove PCR and sequencing errors. Alignment of CDR3 sequences to IMGT reference sequences was used to assign V, D and J gene segments. Each retained sequence needed at least a six-nucleotide match to both a V gene segment and a J gene segment. Rearrangements were called productive when the CDR3 lacked stop codons and stayed in frame with V and J; all others were non-productive. Following IMGT convention, CDR3 was defined as the stretch from the second conserved V-encoded cysteine to the conserved J-encoded phenylalanine. The earlier analysis of about 530 of the donors excluded any sequence lacking an unambiguous match to a single V gene segment. In an earlier analysis of about 590 of the donors, a V segment was called functional when productive rearrangements were above 56.7%, and segregating when the standard deviation between donors exceeded 5%. To diagnose cytomegalovirus status from the catalog of TCR beta chain sequences, a statistical classification framework was built. In a later analysis, TCR nucleotide sequences were compared against IMGT/GENE-DB human TR gene sequences so that V and J genes could be assigned. In a later analysis, CDR3 sequences and most-parsimonious VDJ recombination scenarios were assigned using the TCRdist pipeline. In a later analysis, every TCR beta chain was defined by the combination of its CDR3 amino acid sequence and its V-gene family, and reads without a unique V-gene family were dropped. As a way to deal with suspected cross-contamination and a sequencing artifact, a later analysis dropped 500 to 700 nucleotide sequences that were highly shared and had low generation probability. In a later analysis, a clonal expansion index was calculated for each public chain from normalized within-repertoire ranks of inferred template counts. In a later analysis, generation probabilities were computed using a VDJ recombination model fitted to out-of-frame rearrangements, and the results were checked against IGoR. Hypergeometric tests were used in a later analysis to score TCR-TCR, TCR-HLA and TCR-CMV co-occurrence, with a repertoire-size bias correction applied to the TCR pairs. In a later analysis, false discovery rates were estimated by permuting HLA or CMV assignments 20 times. In a later analysis, co-occurring TCRs were grouped using DBSCAN, and TCRdist sequence similarity was added for clustering within HLA-allele-positive subsets. For co-occurrence clustering, repertoires with fewer than 30,000 or more than 120,000 public chains were excluded, along with five repertoires with anomalous nucleotide sharing. TCRdb mirrors the immuneACCESS table, restricted to in-frame sequences. Some clones are absent from its copies; in checked studies, under half trace to an unresolved V gene, and the reason for the others is unknown. That table supplies the V and J calls and clone size; D and trimming were determined from the DNA. For this sample the table gives about 190,000 clones, of which 60% to 85% were detected only once. In total, the top ten clones hold about 1.1% of the sample.

The cohort was made up of 666 healthy bone marrow donors. All cohort members were sampled while nominally healthy, although unrecorded immune exposures were likely present. The donor was CMV seronegative and was included in the group of about 400 seronegative cohort members. A peripheral blood sample was provided by each donor, and peripheral blood mononuclear cells were used for TCR beta sequencing. Genomic DNA extraction from the blood cell samples was performed with the Qiagen DNeasy Blood Extraction Kit. Taken from cysteine to phenylalanine, the CDR3 has 16 residues. Only CDR3 DNA remains: 48 bases, in frame from the first base. V loses 2 bases, J loses 7 bases, and the germline ends lie 18 bases apart. CDR1 and CDR2 are read off the germline V gene as WSHSY and SAAADI. On this clone itself: This receptor's antigen is unknown. Base qualities are not provided; no much larger clone lies one nucleotide away.

Recombination connected TRBV10-2 to TRBJ2-1, and the D gene may be TRBD2, 5 bases matching. Sequencing used PBMCs. This TCR was sampled from a woman in her thirties or forties in good health and CMV-seronegative. The bases read TGCGCCAGCAGTGAGGGCCCCCCCGGCCCGGGGAATGAGCAGTTCTTC. This yields the protein CASSEGPPGPGNEQFF.